A selection of T cell receptor beta chains follows, all from one sample in a study of blood T cell repertoires in COVID-19. Clones were sequenced by immunoSEQ multiplex PCR, and TCRdb holds only the in-frame ones, with some missing. The sample lists approximately 70,000 clones; around 79% were seen once. Sequenced input: peripheral blood. The receptors were gathered from a woman of 80 years or more with active or convalescent COVID-19. The CDR3 runs from the conserved cysteine through the conserved F or W. The order of the fields is V gene, clone size, D gene, J gene, CDR3 DNA, CDR3 protein. The D gene is left open where the match is weak. Rows may omit the clone size; those that give it use once, few, many or a size class.

V gene: TRBV6-5; clone size: .; D gene: .; J gene: TRBJ2-1; CDR3 DNA: TGTGCCAGCAGTTACTTCGGGGTCGACTCCTACAATGAGCAGTTCTTC; CDR3 protein: CASSYFGVDSYNEQFF
V gene: TRBV7-8; clone size: .; D gene: .; J gene: TRBJ2-3; CDR3 DNA: TGTGCCAGCAGACTCCAGGGGAACTTCTTTGCAGATACGCAGTATTTT; CDR3 protein: CASRLQGNFFADTQYF
V gene: TRBV11-2; clone size: once; D gene: .; J gene: TRBJ2-3; CDR3 DNA: TGTGCCAGCAGCTTAACACCCAGACCATCTCAGGCGCAGTATTTT; CDR3 protein: CASSLTPRPSQAQYF
V gene: TRBV7-2; clone size: .; D gene: .; J gene: TRBJ2-1; CDR3 DNA: TGTGCCAGCAGCTTGATTTCTACCAACAATGAGCAGTTCTTC; CDR3 protein: CASSLISTNNEQFF
V gene: TRBV2; clone size: .; D gene: .; J gene: TRBJ1-2; CDR3 DNA: TGTGCCAGCAGTGGGACAGTCAATTATGGCTACACCTTC; CDR3 protein: CASSGTVNYGYTF
V gene: TRBV9; clone size: .; D gene: .; J gene: TRBJ2-3; CDR3 DNA: TGTGCCAGCAGCCCCCGAGGAGGCCGCACAGATACGCAGTATTTT; CDR3 protein: CASSPRGGRTDTQYF
V gene: TRBV6-5; clone size: few; D gene: TRBD1; J gene: TRBJ1-1; CDR3 DNA: TGTGCCAGCAGTTCCAGGACAGGAGAAGCTTTCTTT; CDR3 protein: CASSSRTGEAFF
V gene: TRBV4-2; clone size: once; D gene: .; J gene: TRBJ2-5; CDR3 DNA: TGTGCCAGCAGCCAAGAGGTAGGGGGAGAGACCCAGTACTTC; CDR3 protein: CASSQEVGGETQYF
V gene: TRBV19; clone size: many; D gene: TRBD1; J gene: TRBJ1-1; CDR3 DNA: TGTGCCAGTAGTATCGGGACAGGGGTGCCCCAGAATATGAATACTGAAGCTTTCTTT; CDR3 protein: CASSIGTGVPQNMNTEAFF
V gene: TRBV6-6; clone size: .; D gene: TRBD2; J gene: TRBJ2-3; CDR3 DNA: TGTGCCAGCAGTTACTCGACTAGCGGGAAGGTCGATACGCAGTATTTT; CDR3 protein: CASSYSTSGKVDTQYF
V gene: TRBV29-1; clone size: once; D gene: .; J gene: TRBJ1-3; CDR3 DNA: TGCAGCGTTGGGAGCCAGGGCTCTGGAAACACCATATATTTT; CDR3 protein: CSVGSQGSGNTIYF
V gene: TRBV28; clone size: .; D gene: TRBD2; J gene: TRBJ2-3; CDR3 DNA: TGTGCCAGCAGCCTTCTTCCCAGGACTAGCGGAAATACGCAGTATTTT; CDR3 protein: CASSLLPRTSGNTQYF
V gene: TRBV6-2/TRBV6-3; clone size: .; D gene: .; J gene: TRBJ2-1; CDR3 DNA: TGTGCCAGCAGTTACAGGGGCTCCCGGTATGTGAATGAGCAGTTCTTC; CDR3 protein: CASSYRGSRYVNEQFF
V gene: TRBV6-1; clone size: .; D gene: .; J gene: TRBJ1-1; CDR3 DNA: TGTGCCAGCAGTTATACAAGGAACACTGAAGCTTTCTTT; CDR3 protein: CASSYTRNTEAFF
V gene: TRBV9; clone size: .; D gene: TRBD2; J gene: TRBJ2-5; CDR3 DNA: TGTGCCAGCAATGGCGGGGGTGGGGAGACCCAGTACTTC; CDR3 protein: CASNGGGGETQYF
V gene: TRBV6-5; clone size: once; D gene: .; J gene: TRBJ2-7; CDR3 DNA: TGTGCCAGCAGGGACGGGACACTCTACGAGCAGTACTTC; CDR3 protein: CASRDGTLYEQYF
V gene: TRBV29-1; clone size: .; D gene: .; J gene: TRBJ2-3; CDR3 DNA: TGCAGCGTTCTGCTAGGGAGTCGAACAGATACGCAGTATTTT; CDR3 protein: CSVLLGSRTDTQYF
V gene: TRBV27; clone size: .; D gene: .; J gene: TRBJ1-1; CDR3 DNA: TGTGCCAGCAGTTTGGCGGGACGGAGGAACACTGAAGCTTTCTTT; CDR3 protein: CASSLAGRRNTEAFF
V gene: TRBV6-5; clone size: .; D gene: TRBD2; J gene: TRBJ2-7; CDR3 DNA: TGTGCCAGCAGAAAGGGACTAGCCAGGAACGAGCAGTACTTC; CDR3 protein: CASRKGLARNEQYF
V gene: TRBV27; clone size: .; D gene: .; J gene: TRBJ1-5; CDR3 DNA: TGTGACTGGGAAGAGGGTCAGCCCCAGCATTTT; CDR3 protein: CDWEEGQPQHF